The sequence of this T cell receptor beta chain was determined in a study of T cells in Graves' hyperthyroidism and ophthalmopathy. Study observations and caveats: Expanded thyroid clonotypes (above 0.001) were mostly also found in blood.

This clonotype was seen many times. Its antigen is still unknown. Amplification targeted TCR beta CDR3 regions from RNA transcripts. RT-PCR in the first round (using the HTBI primer set) targeted the TCR CDR3. TCRdb re-derived calls from the multiplex PCR reads in MiXCR, one entry per CDR3 protein. The sample contains some 150,000 distinct CDR3 sequences, around 20% of which appear only once. V was clipped by 1 base and J by 13 bases, with 16 bases between them. Per the germline V gene, CDR1 is LGHDT and CDR2 is YNNKEL (reference sequence). CDR3 size: 13 residues. Participants, patients aged 18 to 65, had newly diagnosed hyperthyroidism with a duration under 2 months. Predating any ophthalmopathy symptoms, the blood sample was taken at first hyperthyroidism diagnosis.

This sequence was found in a woman between 50 and 59 years old with Graves' hyperthyroidism that later progressed to Graves' ophthalmopathy. Sample: blood. This chain uses TRBV3-1 with TRBJ1-2, with D perhaps matching TRBD1 (5 bases). Written as DNA, the CDR3 is TGTGCCAGCAGCCAAGCTTATCAAGGGGTGGGCACCTTC. Translation gives CASSQAYQGVGTF.